Below, 14 T cell receptor beta chains from the same sample are listed, as sequenced in a study of CD8 T cells in ankylosing spondylitis. TCRdb recomputed calls from the 5' RACE reads with MiXCR, one row per CDR3 protein. The sample contains 35,000 or so distinct CDR3 sequences, 6% of which appear only once. The sequencing sample was made of blood, either unsorted or a sorted T cell fraction (not recorded which). These receptors all come from a male donor with ankylosing spondylitis or in good health (not recorded which).

Judged by abundance, this clonotype is medium-sized. This chain joins TRBV20-1 and TRBJ2-5, with TRBD2 identical over 13 bases. CDR3 length: 18 amino acids. The V and J ends lost 3 bases and 2 bases, in that order; junction bases with no gene match: 12. Germline assignment: CDR1 DFQATT and CDR2 SNEGSKA (reference sequence). The chain's CDR3 is CSASESGLAGPKQETQYF. The CDR3, as DNA: TGCAGTGCTAGTGAGTCGGGACTAGCGGGACCTAAACAAGAGACCCAGTACTTC.

This clonotype has at least ten counts. This sequence joins TRBV23-1 and TRBJ1-4; D is uncertain. TRBV23-1 is placed among ORFs of uncertain function. Trimming pared 3 bases from V and 8 bases from J, leaving 10 bases between. The CDR3 loop spans 13 amino acids. CDR3 loop: CASSQLGGEKLFF. The DNA of the CDR3 is TGCGCCAGCAGTCAGCTGGGCGGAGAAAAACTGTTTTTT.

The sample holds many counts of this clonotype. The chain carries TRBV7-6 and TRBJ1-1, with a possible D match to TRBD1 (6 bases). CDR3 length: 14 amino acids. Germline V gene lookup returns CDR1 SGHVS and CDR2 FNYEAQ. The V end lost 4 bases, the J end lost 6 bases, and 15 bases lay between the germline ends. DNA for the CDR3: TGTGCCAGCAGCTCCCAGACAGGCATGGCTGAAGCTTTCTTT. Translation: CASSSQTGMAEAFF.

This clonotype was observed many times. In nucleotides, the CDR3 is TGTGCCAGCAGCCAAGATCGGGAGCGGTTCGCCTACGAGCAGTACTTC. Its translation: CASSQDRERFAYEQYF. The rearrangement uses TRBV4-2 and TRBJ2-7, with D possibly TRBD2 on 6 matching bases. V dropped 0 bases and J dropped 2 bases, with 14 bases sitting between them. CDR3 size: 16 residues. Germline V gives CDR1 LGHNA, CDR2 YNFKEQ.

This clonotype appeared many times. J is TRBJ2-7 and V is TRBV5-1; D perhaps matches TRBD2 (5 bases). The CDR3 is 14 amino acids. V gave up 6 bases and J gave up 1 base, with 14 bases separating them. Looked up from germline, CDR1 is SGHRS and CDR2 is YFSETQ. The CDR3 spells CASTLSVASYEQYF. In nucleotides, the CDR3 is TGCGCCAGCACCCTCTCGGTAGCGTCCTACGAGCAGTACTTC.

The chain uses TRBV6-2 or TRBV6-3 and TRBJ2-1, with D perhaps being TRBD1 or TRBD2 (5 bases each). Germline V gene lookup returns CDR1 MNHEY and CDR2 SVGEGT. V was cut by 9 bases and J by 0 bases, with 18 bases left in between. The CDR3 is made up of 16 amino acids. This CDR3 reads CASLSRDVSSYNEQFF. Written as DNA, the CDR3 is TGTGCCAGTTTATCCCGGGACGTGAGCTCCTACAATGAGCAGTTCTTC.

This clonotype was seen at least ten times. V usage is TRBV5-1 and J usage is TRBJ2-1, with TRBD2 identical over 9 bases. This CDR3 spans 15 amino acids. Germline CDR1 reads SGHRS; CDR2 reads YFSETQ. Unmatched junction bases numbered 6, after V lost 1 base and J lost 7 bases. The CDR3 coding sequence is TGCGCCAGCAGCTTGCAAGCGGGAGGTATTAATGAGCAGTTCTTC. Translated: CASSLQAGGINEQFF. Full variable domain (rest looked up from reference TRBV5-1 and TRBJ2-1): KAGVTQTPRYLIKTRGQQVTLSCSPISGHRSVSWYQQTPGQGLQFLFEYFSETQRNKGNFPGRFSGRQFSNSRSEMNVSTLELGDSALYLCASSLQAGGINEQFFGPGTRLTVL.

The chain links TRBV5-6 to TRBJ1-5, with D unclear. The CDR3 is 16 amino acids. The germline V and J ends were trimmed by 5 bases and 6 bases, with 21 bases remaining between them. Germline loops: CDR1 SGHDT, CDR2 YYEEEE. The CDR3: CASSLRGSSRIQPQHF. CDR3 nucleotides: TGTGCCAGCAGTCTAAGAGGGAGTTCAAGGATTCAGCCCCAGCATTTT.

This clonotype has at least ten counts. The J gene is TRBJ2-1, the V gene TRBV6-2 or TRBV6-3, with D hard to call. This CDR3 has 16 residues. V was pared by 2 bases and J by 7 bases, with 18 bases between. The germline CDR1 and CDR2 sequences are MNHEY and SVGEGT. DNA for the CDR3: TGTGCCAGCAGTTACCCCGGACGGATCGTGGGTAATGAGCAGTTCTTC. The encoded protein is CASSYPGRIVGNEQFF.

The sample holds many counts of this clonotype. The chain recombines TRBV6-5 with TRBJ1-4; no clear D. Trimming left V 0 bases short and J 5 bases short, with 10 bases between. The length of the CDR3 is 15 residues. Germline assignment: CDR1 MNHEY and CDR2 SVGAGI. The CDR3 here is CASSYSNPANEKLFF. The CDR3 DNA reads as TGTGCCAGCAGTTACTCGAATCCCGCGAATGAAAAACTGTTTTTT.

The table lists this clonotype with many counts. CDR3 coding DNA: TGTGCCAGCAGTTATGGACTATTGCAGTTCTTC. Amino acids: CASSYGLLQFF. The chain has TRBV6-5 and TRBJ2-1; tentative D call: TRBD2 (6 bases). Between the trimmed V and J ends, which lost 3 bases and 12 bases, there was a span of 9 bases. The germline gives CDR1 MNHEY, CDR2 SVGAGI. The CDR3 contains 11 residues.

In this sample, this clonotype turned up many times. The genes are TRBV5-1 and TRBJ2-1; D ambiguous. CDR1 is SGHRS, CDR2 YFSETQ, per germline. CDR3 length: 13 residues. With 4 bases removed from V and 9 bases from J, the gap between germline ends came to 14 bases. CDR3 protein: CASSGDILGEQFF. Written as DNA, the CDR3 is TGCGCCAGCAGCGGGGATATACTGGGTGAGCAGTTCTTC.

This clonotype was detected ten times or more. The V gene is TRBV5-1, the J gene TRBJ2-7; D is perhaps TRBD2 (5 bases). The CDR3 is made up of 14 amino acids. Trimming left V 2 bases short and J 2 bases short, with 11 bases between. Germline values: CDR1 SGHRS, CDR2 YFSETQ. CDR3 bases: TGCGCCAGCAGCTTTACCGGGAATACCTACGAGCAGTACTTC. It translates to CASSFTGNTYEQYF.

This clonotype was observed many times. The CDR3 nucleotides read TGTGCCAGCAGTGAACGGGGGGCCAGCTCCTACAATGAGCAGTTCTTC. This codes for CASSERGASSYNEQFF. J is TRBJ2-1 and V is TRBV2; possibly TRBD2 for D (7 bases). The CDR3 has 16 residues. CDR1 and CDR2 (germline): SNHLY, FYNNEI. The germline V and J ends were trimmed by 2 bases and 0 bases, with 11 bases remaining between them.